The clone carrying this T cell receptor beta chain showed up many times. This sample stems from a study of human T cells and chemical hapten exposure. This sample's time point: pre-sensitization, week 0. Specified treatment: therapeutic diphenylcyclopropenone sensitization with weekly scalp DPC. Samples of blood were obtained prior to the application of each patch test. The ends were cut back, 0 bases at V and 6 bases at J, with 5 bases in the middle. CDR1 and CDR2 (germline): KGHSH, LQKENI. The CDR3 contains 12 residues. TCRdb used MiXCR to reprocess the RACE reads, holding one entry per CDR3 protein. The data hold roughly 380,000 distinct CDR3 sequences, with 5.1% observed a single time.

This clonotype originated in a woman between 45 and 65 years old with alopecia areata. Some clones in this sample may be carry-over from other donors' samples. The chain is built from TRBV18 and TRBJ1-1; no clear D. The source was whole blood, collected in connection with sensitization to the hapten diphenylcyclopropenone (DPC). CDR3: CASSPPMAEAFF. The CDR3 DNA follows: TGTGCCAGCTCACCACCGATGGCTGAAGCTTTCTTT.